This TCR beta chain was documented in a study of spatial heterogeneity in lung cancer (dated 2019 in TCRdb). With regard to the full study: More beta-chain than alpha-chain transcripts were consistently detected, likely reflecting higher beta-chain transcript abundance. Both alpha and beta chains were TCR-sequenced in approximately 200 tumor regions, approximately 64 matched nontumor lung samples and approximately 50 PBMC samples obtained at surgery. In non-small cell lung cancer, the study quantitatively compared TCR alpha and beta repertoires across several tumor regions, matched nontumor lung, and blood. Nonsynonymous mutation counts, determined by whole-exome sequencing of tumor tissue, were related to features of the TCR repertoire. In the raw uncorrected reads, each unique combination of TCR and UMI appeared more than ten times on average. What the study reported, not specific to this receptor: Confirming at a functional level the hypothesis that regional TCRs recognize regional mutations was considered to require additional single-cell paired TCR alpha and beta sequencing. Ubiquitous expanded tumor TCRs were detected in blood more often at tumor resection than at routine follow-up.

Based on the germline V gene, the CDR1 and CDR2 sequences are MNHEY and SVGEGT. Including the terminal cysteine and phenylalanine, the CDR3 comprises 15 residues. Only the CDR3 DNA is retained, 45 bases long and in frame from the first base. Cut back by 7 bases and 7 bases, the V and J ends lie 20 bases apart. The time point tag for this specimen amounts to: sample taken at primary tumor resection. TCR sequencing used whole RNA extracted from tumor and nontumor lung tissue, or from cryopreserved PBMC samples, without cell sorting. Donors were 70 or so patients with early-stage, untreated non-small cell lung cancer from the lung TRACERx cohort. A patient was chosen for TCR sequencing only when enough RNA was available from at least two tumor regions. Comment on this clonotype: The specificity of this receptor is unknown. Nothing much larger sits one base from this clone, and base qualities are not available.

Library method: 5' RACE. These reads were obtained on a NextSeq 500. The TCR library protocol attached a unique molecular identifier to each TCR cDNA molecule to allow correction of PCR and sequencing errors. Per the authors' processing: TCR identification, UMI-based error correction and CDR3 extraction were performed with Decombinator tools. TCRs above a frequency of 2 per 1,000, corresponding to the top 1% of the tumor frequency distribution, were defined as expanded. Renyi diversity was computed with the R vegan package after each repertoire had been subsampled 100 times to 5,000 TCRs. To build CDR3 similarity networks, amino acid triplet string-kernel similarity was used, and CDR3s were connected when their pairwise similarity was above 0.82. TCRdb took the public reads, trimmed them with fastp at Q25, ran MiXCR for clone calling and kept in-frame beta chains. Records with the same CDR3 protein are collapsed into one entry carrying the most frequent genes and DNA. The V and J calls and clone size are TCRdb's, not the authors'. The sample table contains approximately 52,000 distinct CDR3 sequences; only one count was recorded for less than 9% of them. Of the sample, about 2.6% is held by the ten largest clones.

The chain employs TRBV6-2 or TRBV6-3 and TRBJ2-1, and perhaps TRBD1 as D gene, on 6 matching bases. The sample consisted of PBMCs, taken at surgery. This receptor was taken from a female donor with early-stage non-small cell lung cancer. The DNA is as follows: TGTGCCAGCAAGGTTTCGAGGGGGAGCCAAAATGAGCAGTTCTTC. The resulting protein is CASKVSRGSQNEQFF.